This TCR beta chain emerged from a study of CD8+CD57+ T cells in acquired aplastic anemia. CDR3 and TCR beta VDJ profiling relied on a genomic DNA template. TCRdb redid the calling of the reads with MiXCR, one entry per CDR3 protein. The sample shows around 170,000 distinct CDR3 sequences, 40% to 50% of them seen only once. This clonotype appeared once. Germline CDR1 reads LNHDA; CDR2 reads SQIVND (reference sequence). This CDR3 is 14 amino acids long. Trimming at V came to 7 bases and at J to 5 bases, leaving 7 bases not matched to a gene. This TCR was recovered from a human donor in good health. Sequencing used sorted CD4+, CD8+, or CD8+CD57+ T cells (not recorded which) from PBMCs. The V and J genes are TRBV19 and TRBJ2-3, with 9 bases identical to TRBD2. The chain's CDR3 is CASTLAGTEDTQYF. The CDR3, as DNA: TGTGCCAGTACCCTAGCGGGAACGGAAGATACGCAGTATTTT.